A selection of T cell receptor beta chains follows, all from one sample in a study of PD-1 blockade in classical Hodgkin lymphoma. TCRdb keeps only in-frame clones here, not all; method: immunoSEQ multiplex PCR. The data hold over 50,000 clones, with about 90% observed a single time. The sample was peripheral blood mononuclear cells (PBMCs), taken before the fourth cycle of nivolumab. The receptors originated from a human donor with classical Hodgkin lymphoma. Each CDR3 is given with its conserved first and last residue. D genes are given only for firm matches. Size tells how often a clone was seen (once, few, many) or the class of an expanded clone, and some rows leave it out.

J | D | size | V | CDR3 | DNA
TRBJ1-1 | . | . | TRBV6-5 | CASSAPVGENTEAFF | TGTGCCAGCAGTGCCCCGGTAGGGGAGAACACTGAAGCTTTCTTT
TRBJ1-6 | . | once | TRBV2 | CASSEEQQPSPLHF | TGTGCCAGCAGTGAGGAACAGCAACCTTCACCCCTCCACTTT
TRBJ1-2 | . | . | TRBV6-5 | CASSYSGQWDGYTF | TGTGCCAGCAGTTACTCTGGACAGTGGGATGGCTACACCTTC
TRBJ1-1 | . | . | TRBV4-1 | CASSQRGAGNTEAFF | TGCGCCAGCAGCCAACGGGGGGCAGGGAACACTGAAGCTTTCTTT
TRBJ2-4 | . | . | TRBV7-2 | CASSGTPGDQYF | TGTGCCAGCTCCGGGACCCCGGGGGATCAGTACTTC
TRBJ1-5 | . | . | TRBV5-1 | CASSLGLGPQPQHF | TGCGCCAGCAGCTTGGGGTTAGGGCCTCAGCCCCAGCATTTT
TRBJ2-2 | . | . | TRBV10-3 | CATIDLNTGELFF | TGTGCCACCATCGACCTCAACACCGGGGAGCTGTTTTTT
TRBJ2-2 | TRBD2 | . | TRBV27 | CASSLRTAGGTGELFF | TGTGCCAGCAGTTTACGTACGGCGGGGGGCACCGGGGAGCTGTTTTTT
TRBJ1-2 | . | . | TRBV9 | CASSAPVGEANYGYTF | TGTGCCAGCAGCGCACCAGTTGGGGAAGCTAACTATGGCTACACCTTC
TRBJ2-5 | . | . | TRBV5-1 | CASSLEQETQYF | TGCGCCAGCAGCCTGGAGCAAGAGACCCAGTACTTC
TRBJ1-1 | . | . | TRBV11-2 | CASSLDRYQGGAFF | TGTGCCAGCAGCCTCGACCGATACCAGGGTGGAGCTTTCTTT
TRBJ2-3 | . | . | TRBV10-3 | CAISVRETDTQYF | TGTGCCATCAGTGTCCGAGAGACAGATACGCAGTATTTT
TRBJ1-5 | . | . | TRBV6-4 | CASGSLGPSNQPQHF | TGTGCCAGCGGTTCTTTGGGGCCTAGCAATCAGCCCCAGCATTTT
TRBJ1-5 | . | . | TRBV6-1 | CASSELPGLRDQPQHF | TGTGCCAGCAGTGAACTCCCAGGTCTAAGGGATCAGCCCCAGCATTTT
TRBJ1-5 | . | . | TRBV6-1 | CATSYLRQPQHF | TGTGCCACCAGCTATCTGAGGCAGCCCCAGCATTTT
TRBJ1-2 | TRBD1 | . | TRBV7-2 | CASSSQQGARGYGYTF | TGTGCCAGCAGCTCGCAACAGGGGGCGCGGGGCTATGGCTACACCTTC
TRBJ2-2 | TRBD2 | . | TRBV9 | CASSATSGGTGELFF | TGTGCCAGCAGCGCGACTAGCGGGGGAACCGGGGAGCTGTTTTTT
TRBJ2-7 | . | . | TRBV6-5 | CASSWGDSRSYEQYF | TGTGCCAGCAGTTGGGGGGACTCCCGCTCCTACGAGCAGTACTTC
TRBJ2-5 | TRBD1 | . | TRBV5-1 | CASSLGPGGETQYF | TGCGCCAGCAGCTTAGGGCCAGGGGGAGAGACCCAGTACTTC
TRBJ2-1 | TRBD2 | few | TRBV19 | CASSSQRGGYNEQFF | TGTGCCAGTAGTTCCCAGCGGGGGGGGTACAATGAGCAGTTCTTC
TRBJ1-1 | . | few | TRBV5-1 | CASSPGMNTEAFF | TGCGCCAGCAGCCCAGGGATGAACACTGAAGCTTTCTTT
TRBJ2-2 | . | . | TRBV27 | CASSLKAGELFF | TGTGCCAGCAGTTTAAAGGCCGGGGAGCTGTTTTTT
TRBJ1-1 | . | . | TRBV30 | CAWSPISTEAFF | TGTGCCTGGAGTCCGATATCCACTGAAGCTTTCTTT
TRBJ2-2 | TRBD1 | once | TRBV18 | CASSPYWTGNTGELFF | TGTGCCAGCTCACCATACTGGACAGGGAACACCGGGGAGCTGTTTTTT
TRBJ2-2 | . | . | TRBV5-1 | CASSLETLPTGELFF | TGCGCCAGCAGCTTGGAGACACTGCCCACCGGGGAGCTGTTTTTT
TRBJ1-6 | . | . | TRBV6-1 | CASTPSGGGNSPLHF | TGTGCCAGCACACCCTCGGGGGGCGGTAATTCACCCCTCCACTTT
TRBJ1-3 | . | . | TRBV6-5 | CASSYLGGAGNTIYF | TGTGCCAGCAGTTACTTGGGGGGGGCGGGAAACACCATATATTTT
TRBJ1-4 | . | . | TRBV2 | CASRTLGGANEKLFF | TGTGCCAGCAGGACCCTAGGGGGGGCTAATGAAAAACTGTTTTTT
TRBJ1-2 | TRBD1 | . | TRBV5-4 | CASSTGGGGLGRYGYTF | TGTGCCAGCAGCACAGGGGGCGGCGGACTAGGGCGCTATGGCTACACCTTC
TRBJ2-1 | . | . | TRBV20-1 | CSASRGEQFF | TGCAGTGCTAGTAGGGGCGAGCAGTTCTTC
TRBJ2-1 | TRBD2 | once | TRBV7-7 | CASSLSGGEINEQFF | TGTGCCAGCAGCTTGAGCGGGGGGGAGATCAATGAGCAGTTCTTC
TRBJ1-4 | . | . | TRBV28 | CASRVDLNEKLFF | TGTGCCAGCAGGGTGGACCTTAATGAAAAACTGTTTTTT
TRBJ1-2 | . | . | TRBV5-4 | CASSYGGDIPYYGYTF | TGTGCCAGCAGCTATGGGGGGGACATTCCCTACTATGGCTACACCTTC
TRBJ1-2 | . | . | TRBV6-6 | CATGSRGALLSYTF | TGTGCCACCGGTAGTAGGGGCGCCTTGTTAAGCTACACCTTC
TRBJ1-2 | TRBD1 | . | TRBV25-1 | CASSGDREANYGYTF | TGTGCCAGCAGTGGGGACAGGGAAGCTAACTATGGCTACACCTTC
TRBJ1-3 | . | once | TRBV21-1 | CASSKWSGVGNTIYF | TGTGCCAGCAGCAAATGGTCAGGGGTCGGAAACACCATATATTTT
TRBJ1-4 | . | . | TRBV6-1 | CASRENRVGEKLFF | TGTGCCAGCCGGGAAAACAGGGTCGGGGAAAAACTGTTTTTT
TRBJ1-1 | . | . | TRBV5-1 | CASSLVGTYTEAFF | TGCGCCAGCAGCTTGGTTGGGACTTACACTGAAGCTTTCTTT
TRBJ2-7 | . | . | TRBV2 | CASSEQGRVSYEQYF | TGTGCCAGCAGTGAACAGGGCAGGGTCTCCTACGAGCAGTACTTC
TRBJ1-2 | . | . | TRBV5-1 | CASSMDSVYGYTF | TGCGCCAGCAGCATGGACAGTGTTTATGGCTACACCTTC
TRBJ1-1 | . | . | TRBV6-6 | CASSYLSESTEAFF | TGTGCCAGCAGTTACTTGTCAGAGTCCACTGAAGCTTTCTTT
TRBJ1-4 | TRBD1 | once | TRBV5-1 | CASSADRGLEKLFF | TGCGCCAGCAGCGCGGACAGGGGGCTCGAAAAACTGTTTTTT
TRBJ1-2 | TRBD1 | . | TRBV7-9 | CASSLDRDRAYGYTF | TGTGCCAGCAGCTTAGACCGCGACAGGGCCTATGGCTACACCTTC
TRBJ1-2 | TRBD1 | . | TRBV25-1 | CASRSPGTGADRRYGYTF | TGTGCCAGCAGGTCGCCCGGGACAGGAGCCGACAGGCGATATGGCTACACCTTC
TRBJ1-5 | . | . | TRBV27 | CASSPGSVGGQPQHF | TGTGCCAGCAGTCCTGGCTCAGTGGGGGGTCAGCCCCAGCATTTT
TRBJ2-7 | TRBD1 | . | TRBV6-5 | CASSYSGQGQYF | TGTGCCAGCAGTTACTCGGGACAGGGGCAGTACTTC
TRBJ1-3 | . | . | TRBV7-8 | CASSLVTGNTIYF | TGTGCCAGCAGCTTGGTGACTGGAAACACCATATATTTT
TRBJ1-3 | . | . | TRBV6-5 | CASSSGGAGNTIYF | TGTGCCAGCAGTTCCGGGGGGGCAGGAAACACCATATATTTT
TRBJ1-6 | . | few | TRBV6-5 | CASSLWGGRLHF | TGTGCCAGCAGTCTATGGGGTGGACGCCTCCACTTT
TRBJ2-2 | . | . | TRBV5-1 | CASSPFSAGELFF | TGCGCCAGCAGCCCATTCTCGGCCGGGGAGCTGTTTTTT
TRBJ1-6 | . | . | TRBV7-9 | CASSLESLRSPLHF | TGTGCCAGCAGCTTAGAGAGTTTACGGTCACCCCTCCACTTT
TRBJ1-1 | TRBD1 | . | TRBV18 | CASSPQTGERTEAFF | TGTGCCAGCTCACCACAGACAGGGGAGAGAACTGAAGCTTTCTTT
TRBJ2-7 | TRBD1 | . | TRBV7-9 | CASSSGTTGGYEQYF | TGTGCCAGCAGCTCGGGCACGACAGGGGGCTACGAGCAGTACTTC
TRBJ2-3 | . | . | TRBV5-1 | CASSLTLAQVTDTQYF | TGCGCCAGCAGCTTGACCCTGGCCCAGGTCACAGATACGCAGTATTTT
TRBJ1-1 | TRBD1 | . | TRBV5-1 | CATSPAGTANTEAFF | TGCGCCACCTCCCCTGCCGGGACAGCCAACACTGAAGCTTTCTTT
TRBJ2-2 | TRBD2 | . | TRBV28 | CASILAGHTNTGELFF | TGTGCCAGCATCTTAGCGGGACACACGAACACCGGGGAGCTGTTTTTT
TRBJ1-2 | TRBD1 | . | TRBV7-6 | CASSPGQGPYGYTF | TGTGCCAGCAGCCCGGGACAGGGCCCCTATGGCTACACCTTC
TRBJ1-3 | . | . | TRBV7-8 | CASSLHLSGNTIYF | TGTGCCAGCAGCTTGCATCTCTCTGGAAACACCATATATTTT